Listed here are 18 T cell receptor beta chains from one sample, sequenced in a study of CD8 T cells in ankylosing spondylitis. TCRdb reprocessed the 5' RACE reads with MiXCR, giving one entry per CDR3 protein. The profile shows some 240,000 distinct CDR3 sequences, 18% of them singletons. Sample: blood, either unsorted or a sorted T cell fraction (not recorded which). The origin of the receptors is a male donor with ankylosing spondylitis or in good health (not recorded which).

This clonotype was detected only a few times. The chain carries TRBV5-1 and TRBJ1-4; no clear D gene. Trimming stripped 0 bases from V and 8 bases from J, with 14 bases between. The CDR3 loop spans 15 amino acids. Germline V gene data show CDR1 as SGHRS and CDR2 as YFSETQ. The CDR3 coding sequence is TGCGCCAGCAGCTTGGAGGGCCAGTCCAACGAAAAACTGTTTTTT. As protein: CASSLEGQSNEKLFF.

This clonotype has ten or more counts. CDR3 region: CASSFETDTQYF. The CDR3 DNA sequence: TGTGCCAGCAGCTTCGAGACAGATACGCAGTATTTT. V gene TRBV7-9 combines with J gene TRBJ2-3; D remains ambiguous. V lost 3 bases, J lost 3 bases, and 4 bases lay in between. Germline V gives CDR1 SEHNR, CDR2 FQNEAQ (reference sequence). CDR3 length: 12 amino acids.

This clonotype was seen more than once but under ten times. The chain links TRBV11-3 to TRBJ2-5, with a possible D match to TRBD1 (6 bases). Germline assignment: CDR1 SGHNT and CDR2 YENEEA. The CDR3 is made up of 16 amino acids. V was clipped by 1 base and J by 2 bases, with 14 bases between them. This chain's CDR3 is CASSLGPGDLQETQYF. The CDR3 DNA reads as TGTGCCAGCAGCTTAGGGCCAGGGGACCTTCAAGAGACCCAGTACTTC.

The V call is TRBV4-3, the J call TRBJ2-1; no clear D. CDR1 and CDR2 (germline): LGHNA, YSLEER. Trimming cost V 0 bases and J 8 bases, with 11 bases left between them. The CDR3 consists of 14 residues. CDR3 region: CASSQEAYDDEQFF. CDR3 sequence (DNA): TGCGCCAGCAGCCAAGAGGCCTACGATGATGAGCAGTTCTTC.

The chain recombines TRBV10-2 with TRBJ2-7; D is unresolved. This CDR3 spans 14 amino acids. Trimming stripped 10 bases from V and 0 bases from J, with 16 bases between. Germline V lookup: CDR1 WSHSY, CDR2 SAAADI. Here the CDR3 reads CATLPRFPSYEQYF. CDR3 DNA: TGCGCCACCTTACCGAGGTTCCCCTCCTACGAGCAGTACTTC.

This clonotype was found a few times. The chain is built from TRBV12-3 or TRBV12-4 and TRBJ2-4; no clear D. This CDR3 region has 14 residues. V was pared by 2 bases and J by 0 bases, with 5 bases between. DNA of the CDR3: TGTGCCAGCAGTTTACGGGTAGCCAAAAACATTCAGTACTTC. This codes for CASSLRVAKNIQYF.

This clonotype was counted between two and nine times. The gene calls are TRBV12-3 or TRBV12-4 and TRBJ2-7; D is perhaps TRBD2 (6 bases). This CDR3 spans 14 amino acids. Between the trimmed V and J ends, which lost 3 bases and 0 bases, there was a span of 9 bases. The CDR3 bases are TGTGCCAGCAGTTTTGGGAGGAGCTCCTACGAGCAGTACTTC. Translating it yields CASSFGRSSYEQYF.

V gene TRBV20-1 combines with J gene TRBJ2-5; the D gene could be TRBD1 or TRBD2 (5 bases each). The CDR3 totals 12 residues. Germline-derived CDR1 and CDR2 are DFQATT and SNEGSKA (reference sequence). The V gene lost 6 bases and the J gene lost 9 bases, with 17 bases spanning the gap. The CDR3 DNA follows: TGCAGTGCCGTAGCAAGGGGCGGGTCCCAGTACTTC. Amino acids: CSAVARGGSQYF.

The chain uses TRBV24-1 and TRBJ2-2; D ambiguous. The CDR3 covers 13 residues. The V and J ends lost 5 bases and 6 bases respectively, with 9 bases between them. The germline gives CDR1 KGHDR, CDR2 SFDVKD. In DNA form, the CDR3 reads TGTGCCACCAGTGTCTTGGGATCCGGGGAGCTGTTTTTT. As protein: CATSVLGSGELFF.

This clonotype was seen more than once but under ten times. This CDR3 reads CASSRTMGDQPDTQYF. The DNA of the CDR3 is TGTGCCAGCAGCCGGACGATGGGTGACCAGCCAGATACGCAGTATTTT. This chain connects TRBV4-2 to TRBJ2-3; the D is unclear. V lost 4 bases to trimming and J lost 4 bases, with 18 bases between them. Germline V lookup: CDR1 LGHNA, CDR2 YNFKEQ. The CDR3 spans 16 residues.

The genes are TRBV15 and TRBJ2-3; possibly TRBD1 or TRBD2 for D (6 bases each). The CDR3 length is 14 residues. Looked up from germline, CDR1 is LNHNV and CDR2 is YYDKDF (reference sequence). Trimming took off 5 bases at V and 2 bases at J, with 11 bases between the two ends. This CDR3 is CATSGGDNTDTQYF. The CDR3 region has the DNA TGTGCCACCAGCGGAGGGGACAACACAGATACGCAGTATTTT.

The gene calls are TRBV29-1 and TRBJ2-2; unclear D gene. CDR3 size: 11 residues. From germline, CDR1 is SQVTM and CDR2 ANQGSEA. Trimming pared 6 bases from V and 3 bases from J, leaving 5 bases between. CDR3 sequence: CSVFYTGELFF. Here the CDR3 DNA reads TGCAGCGTATTCTACACCGGGGAGCTGTTTTTT.

The sample holds a few counts of this clonotype. V and J are TRBV4-2 and TRBJ2-5; 11 nucleotides align to TRBD2. The CDR3 loop spans 15 amino acids. V was clipped by 4 bases and J by 3 bases; unmatched bases: 4. CDR1 and CDR2 (germline): LGHNA, YNFKEQ. CDR3 DNA: TGTGCCAGCAGCCGACTAGCGGGAAACGAAGAGACCCAGTACTTC. Encoded protein: CASSRLAGNEETQYF.

This clonotype showed up just a few times. V and J are TRBV14 and TRBJ1-3, with D tentatively TRBD1 (6 bases). This CDR3 has 19 amino acids. V was shortened by 1 base and J by 0 bases, with 19 bases between the two germline ends. Looked up from germline, CDR1 is SGHDN and CDR2 is FVKESK. The CDR3 nucleotides read TGTGCCAGCAGCCAAGGAAGCGTGACAGGTTTCATCTCTGGAAACACCATATATTTT. It yields the protein CASSQGSVTGFISGNTIYF.

This clonotype was seen repeatedly, ten times or more. V and J are TRBV12-3 or TRBV12-4 and TRBJ2-5, with D tentatively TRBD2 (5 bases). This CDR3 has 16 amino acids. Deletions cut 4 bases from V and 0 bases from J, with 15 bases between. CDR3 region: CASSSPLTRNQETQYF. CDR3 bases: TGTGCCAGCAGTTCCCCTCTTACTAGAAACCAAGAGACCCAGTACTTC.

V is TRBV19 and J is TRBJ1-3; 8 bases line up with TRBD1. The trim removed 6 bases at V and 0 bases at J, leaving 7 bases unmatched. Germline values: CDR1 LNHDA, CDR2 SQIVND (reference sequence). The CDR3 length is 16 residues. This chain's CDR3 is CASRPTGVISGNTIYF. DNA of the CDR3: TGTGCCAGTAGACCGACAGGGGTCATCTCTGGAAACACCATATATTTT. Based on the CDR3 plus reference TRBV19 and TRBJ1-3, the full variable domain is DGGITQSPKYLFRKEGQNVTLSCEQNLNHDAMYWYRQDPGQGLRLIYYSQIVNDFQKGDIAEGYSVSREKKESFPLTVTSAQKNPTAFYLCASRPTGVISGNTIYFGEGSWLTVV.

The sample holds a few counts of this clonotype. V usage is TRBV10-3 and J usage is TRBJ2-2; D ambiguous. Per germline, CDR1 ENHRY and CDR2 SYGVKD. This CDR3 region has 13 residues. V gave up 8 bases and J gave up 2 bases, with 9 bases separating them. CDR3 nucleotide sequence: TGTGCCATCCGCCAGGAAAACACCGGGGAGCTGTTTTTT. Encoded protein: CAIRQENTGELFF.

This clonotype has only a few counts. This chain links TRBV27 with TRBJ2-2; tentative D call: TRBD2 (5 bases). Between the trimmed V and J ends, which lost 4 bases and 7 bases, there was a span of 10 bases. Germline V gives CDR1 MNHEY, CDR2 SMNVEV (reference sequence). This CDR3 is 13 amino acids long. CDR3 protein: CASSSGINGELFF. The CDR3 coding sequence is TGTGCCAGCAGTTCCGGGATAAACGGGGAGCTGTTTTTT.